This T cell receptor (beta chain) was documented in a study of spatial heterogeneity in lung cancer. This CDR3 region has 12 residues. With 6 bases removed from V and 7 bases from J, the gap between germline ends came to 11 bases. Indicated time point: sample taken at primary tumor resection. The donors were fewer than 80 patients with non-small cell lung cancer that was early-stage and untreated. As concerns this clonotype: Its specificity is not known. A much bigger clone sits one base away, suggesting this may be a read error.

Regarding the study as a whole: Counts of expanded alpha and beta TCRs within tumors tracked the tumor nonsynonymous mutation count.

TCRdb analysed the 5' RACE reads with MiXCR anew, one entry per CDR3 protein. The sample contains more than 15,000 distinct CDR3 sequences, approximately 6.2% of which appear only once. This specimen was lung tumor tissue, taken at surgery. This clonotype was obtained from a male donor with early-stage non-small cell lung cancer. This chain links TRBV12-3 or TRBV12-4 with TRBJ2-3; maybe TRBD2 (5 bases). The CDR3 sequence is CASSLMDYTQYF. CDR3 sequence (DNA): TGTGCCAGCAGCCTTATGGACTATACGCAGTATTTT.